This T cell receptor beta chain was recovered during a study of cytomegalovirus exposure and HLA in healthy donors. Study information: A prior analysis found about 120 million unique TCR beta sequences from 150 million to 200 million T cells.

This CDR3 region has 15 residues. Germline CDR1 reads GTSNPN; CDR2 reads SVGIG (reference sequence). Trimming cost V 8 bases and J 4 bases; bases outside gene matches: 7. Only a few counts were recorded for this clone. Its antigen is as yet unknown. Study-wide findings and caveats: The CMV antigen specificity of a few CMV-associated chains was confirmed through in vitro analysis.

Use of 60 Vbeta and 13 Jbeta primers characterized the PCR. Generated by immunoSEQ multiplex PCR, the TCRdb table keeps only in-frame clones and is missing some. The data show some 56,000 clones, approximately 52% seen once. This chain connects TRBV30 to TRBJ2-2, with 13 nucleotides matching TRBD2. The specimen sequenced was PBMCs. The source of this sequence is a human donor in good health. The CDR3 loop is CAGTTSGGSTGELFF. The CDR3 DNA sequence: TGTGCCGGGACGACTAGCGGGGGGAGCACCGGGGAGCTGTTTTTT.